Sequencing of this TCR beta chain was carried out in a study of T cells after yellow fever vaccination. One entry per CDR3 protein, called by TCRdb with MiXCR from the 5' RACE reads. The sample has some 500,000 distinct CDR3 sequences, approximately 12% seen once. This clonotype was seen a handful of times. Antigen specificity is unknown. Study-level findings and limits: Clonotypes shared by both compartments, CD4 and CD8, made up a small share.

The TCR was taken from a man aged 25-45 years who received the YFV17D yellow fever vaccine. The sequencing here drew on PBMCs, taken on the day of the yellow fever booster vaccination.

CDR3 residues: CASSLAGARSYNEQFF. CDR3 DNA: TGTGCCAGCAGCTTGGCCGGCGCACGCTCCTACAATGAGCAGTTCTTC. The rearrangement joins TRBV5-4 to TRBJ2-1; D uncertain. V shed 0 bases and J shed 0 bases, with 10 bases lying between them. This CDR3 contains 16 residues. Germline assignment: CDR1 SGHNT and CDR2 YYREEE (reference sequence).